The sequence of this T cell receptor (beta chain) was determined in a study of control samples from healthy donors and cancer patients. Only one count was recorded for this clone. The germline gene is not matched at one end of the junction; a read error may be the cause. Here immunoSEQ multiplex PCR was the method, and the copy in TCRdb shows in-frame clones only, minus some. The sample consists of about 150,000 clones, just under 95% of them appearing once. There are 14 residues in the CDR3. Per germline, CDR1 MDHEN and CDR2 SYDVKM. The sequenced material came from blood. The V call is TRBV28, the J call TRBJ1-2; D call uncertain. The receptor's source is a man in his forties or fifties in good health. CDR3 in DNA: TGTGCCAGCAGTTCCCCCCTCTCTATGTGGACCGTATCCTTC. This encodes CASSSPLSMWTVSF.